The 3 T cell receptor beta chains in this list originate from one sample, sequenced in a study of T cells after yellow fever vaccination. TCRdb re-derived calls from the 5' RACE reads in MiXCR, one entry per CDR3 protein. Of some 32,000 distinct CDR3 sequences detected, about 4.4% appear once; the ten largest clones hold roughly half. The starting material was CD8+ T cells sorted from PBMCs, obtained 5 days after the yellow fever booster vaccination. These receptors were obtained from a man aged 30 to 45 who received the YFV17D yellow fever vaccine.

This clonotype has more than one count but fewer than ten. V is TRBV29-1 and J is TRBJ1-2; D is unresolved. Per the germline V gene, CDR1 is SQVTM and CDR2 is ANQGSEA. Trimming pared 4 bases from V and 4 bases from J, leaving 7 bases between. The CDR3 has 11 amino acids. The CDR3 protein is CSVARLYGYTF. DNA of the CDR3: TGCAGCGTTGCCAGGCTCTATGGCTACACCTTC.

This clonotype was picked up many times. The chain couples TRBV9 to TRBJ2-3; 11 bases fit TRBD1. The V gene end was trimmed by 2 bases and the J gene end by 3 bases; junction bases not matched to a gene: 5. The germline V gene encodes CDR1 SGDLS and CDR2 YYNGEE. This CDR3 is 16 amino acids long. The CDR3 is CASSVGQGAQTDTQYF. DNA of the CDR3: TGTGCCAGCAGCGTCGGACAGGGGGCGCAGACAGATACGCAGTATTTT. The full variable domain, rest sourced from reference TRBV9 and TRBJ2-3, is DSGVTQTPKHLITATGQRVTLRCSPRSGDLSVYWYQQSLDQGLQFLIQYYNGEERAKGNILERFSAQQFPDLHSELNLSSLELGDSALYFCASSVGQGAQTDTQYFGPGTRLTVL.

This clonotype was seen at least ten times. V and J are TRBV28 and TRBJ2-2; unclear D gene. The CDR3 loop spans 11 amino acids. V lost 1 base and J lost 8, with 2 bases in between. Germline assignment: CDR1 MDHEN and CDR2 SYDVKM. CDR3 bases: TGTGCCAGCAGTTTATCTGGGGAGCTGTTTTTT. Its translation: CASSLSGELFF.